The rows below give T cell receptor beta chains drawn from one sample of a study of OX40 agonist ivuxolimab in advanced cancers. Sequencing used immunoSEQ multiplex PCR; TCRdb keeps in-frame clones, though not all of them. This table holds about 79,000 clones, 92% found once. This specimen was CD4+ or CD8+ T cells sorted from blood, taken in a trial of the OX40 agonist ivuxolimab. The receptor set was obtained from an adult with an advanced solid tumor such as melanoma, head and neck, liver or kidney cancer. CDR3s include the opening cysteine and the closing phenylalanine or tryptophan. The D gene is left open where the match is weak.

D: NA; V: TRBV19; CDR3: CASSIDPRGSANEKLFF
D: NA; V: TRBV4-1; CDR3: CASSQGTAGNEQFF
D: TRBD2; V: TRBV27; CDR3: CASSLLGTSQHEQYF
D: TRBD1; V: TRBV19; CDR3: CASSMGTGDEQYF
D: TRBD2; V: TRBV4-1; CDR3: CASSRDQYLSGRGVNEQFF
D: TRBD1; V: TRBV18; CDR3: CASSPGTGEEKLFF
D: TRBD1; V: TRBV28; CDR3: CASSSLRMDRANLDSYEQYF
D: NA; V: TRBV7-2; CDR3: CASSPTGTPGRYGYTF
D: NA; V: TRBV29-1; CDR3: CSVKNADTQYF
D: NA; V: TRBV2; CDR3: CASSVAAGAYEQYF
D: TRBD1; V: TRBV5-1; CDR3: CASSLTGARTNYGYTF
D: NA; V: TRBV7-2; CDR3: CASSSVNRGYTF
D: NA; V: TRBV30; CDR3: CAWSAGTSIGTEAFF
D: TRBD2; V: TRBV6-6; CDR3: CASSYPGGPNTGELFF
D: NA; V: TRBV7-2; CDR3: CASSLPPVGSGNTIYF
D: TRBD2; V: TRBV7-9; CDR3: CASSSGLAPEQFF
D: TRBD2; V: TRBV6-8; CDR3: CASPASGRSYNEQFF
D: TRBD2; V: TRBV28; CDR3: CASRSPGTSGSYEQYF
D: TRBD2; V: TRBV6-6; CDR3: CASSRGLAGENNEQFF
D: TRBD1; V: TRBV6-5; CDR3: CASSRTGTYGYTF
D: TRBD1; V: TRBV7-3; CDR3: CASSLTGQIATDTQYF
D: TRBD2; V: TRBV5-8; CDR3: CASSPGGGDPETQYF
D: NA; V: TRBV28; CDR3: CASSPSPGPEQYF
D: NA; V: TRBV5-1; CDR3: CASSLDRAGDREQYF
D: NA; V: TRBV6-5; CDR3: CASSYTISGYEQYF
D: TRBD1; V: TRBV28; CDR3: CASSIRAGTGTHGYTF
D: NA; V: TRBV11-2; CDR3: CASTTGHATHRSTDTQYF
D: NA; V: TRBV7-2; CDR3: CASSLESAGAYTQYF